The 22 T cell receptor beta chains in this list originate from one sample, sequenced in a study of molecular identifiers for immune sequencing clone quantification. TCRdb re-called the PCR reads through MiXCR, storing one row per CDR3 protein. The sample lists hundreds of thousands of distinct CDR3 sequences, 25% occurring once. Source material: naive CD8+ T cells from blood, with Jurkat cell RNA spiked in. Described subset: FACS-sorted CD8+CD4-CCR7+CD45RA+ naive T cells. These receptor sequences come from a human donor in good health. Some libraries in this study had Jurkat cell RNA spiked in.

This clonotype occurred many times. The V call is TRBV4-1, the J call TRBJ2-1, with TRBD2 identical over 13 bases. This CDR3 spans 16 amino acids. The J segment lost 4 bases and the V segment lost 4 bases, leaving 4 bases of the junction unmatched. Looked up from germline, CDR1 is MGHRA and CDR2 is YSYEKL. The CDR3 region is CASSPGLAGRYNEQFF. The CDR3 bases are TGCGCCAGCAGCCCGGGACTAGCGGGGAGATACAATGAGCAGTTCTTC.

This clonotype was detected a few times. The CDR3 nucleotides read TGTGCCAGCAGTGAAGTGGGACAGGGCTGGTCAGATACGCAGTATTTT. Residues: CASSEVGQGWSDTQYF. The genes are TRBV25-1 and TRBJ2-3; 9 positions agree with TRBD1. Per germline, CDR1 MGHDK and CDR2 SYGVNS. With 2 bases clipped from V and 4 bases from J, the junction kept 7 bases outside the gene matches. This CDR3 contains 16 residues.

This clonotype was found many times. This chain connects TRBV7-9 to TRBJ1-4; D remains ambiguous. The CDR3 totals 17 residues. Germline assignment: CDR1 SEHNR and CDR2 FQNEAQ (reference sequence). With 5 bases removed from V and 6 bases from J, the gap between germline ends came to 22 bases. CDR3 nucleotide sequence: TGTGCCAGCAGCCCGCCTATGGCTGACAAGGACGATGAAAAACTGTTTTTT. Translating it yields CASSPPMADKDDEKLFF.

The chain joins TRBV9 to TRBJ2-7; D not resolved. The V end lost 0 bases, the J end lost 2 bases, and 6 bases lay between the germline ends. The CDR3 sequence is 13 residues long. CDR1 is SGDLS and CDR2 is YYNGEE in the germline V gene. DNA of the CDR3: TGTGCCAGCAGCGTAGACACAACCTACGAGCAGTACTTC. It specifies CASSVDTTYEQYF.

The genes are TRBV28 and TRBJ2-5; D possibly corresponds to TRBD2 (5 bases). The CDR3 contains 18 residues. The germline V gene has CDR1 MDHEN and CDR2 SYDVKM. The germline V and J ends were trimmed by 3 bases and 2 bases, with 22 bases remaining between them. The CDR3 here is CASSFPPRTEPGQETQYF. The DNA of the CDR3 is TGTGCCAGCAGTTTCCCCCCCCGGACGGAGCCGGGACAAGAGACCCAGTACTTC.

The rearrangement joins TRBV30 to TRBJ2-2, with D perhaps given as TRBD1 or TRBD2 (5 bases each). The V gene lost 2 bases and the J gene lost 3 bases, with 19 bases spanning the gap. Germline V gene lookup returns CDR1 GTSNPN and CDR2 SVGIG (reference sequence). The CDR3 runs to 17 residues. The CDR3 is CAWSLWAGTGYTGELFF. The CDR3 region has the DNA TGTGCCTGGAGTCTCTGGGCAGGGACGGGGTACACCGGGGAGCTGTTTTTT. The entire variable domain, with the rest obtained from reference TRBV30 and TRBJ2-2, is as follows: SQTIHQWPATLVQPVGSPLSLECTVEGTSNPNLYWYRQAAGRGLQLLFYSVGIGQISSEVPQNLSASRPQDRQFILSSKKLLLSDSGFYLCAWSLWAGTGYTGELFFGEGSRLTVL.

This clonotype occurred many times. The chain joins TRBV18 to TRBJ2-7; D perhaps matches TRBD1 (5 bases). The CDR3 length is 16 residues. Trimming removed 0 bases from V and 0 bases from J, with 12 bases in between. Germline lookup yields CDR1 KGHSH and CDR2 LQKENI. The CDR3 is CASSPPGQAGSYEQYF. As DNA, the CDR3 is TGTGCCAGCTCACCACCGGGGCAGGCCGGCTCCTACGAGCAGTACTTC.

This chain uses TRBV27 with TRBJ2-2; 7 positions agree with TRBD1. This CDR3 has 15 residues. Germline values: CDR1 MNHEY, CDR2 SMNVEV (reference sequence). With V trimmed by 3 bases and J by 8 bases, 9 bases remained unmatched. The CDR3 spells CASSFLDRERGELFF. The DNA of the CDR3 is TGTGCCAGCAGTTTTCTAGACAGGGAGAGGGGGGAGCTGTTTTTT.

On this clonotype itself: Compared with germline, one end of the junction differs, possibly owing to a read error. The V gene is TRBV19, the J gene TRBJ2-1, with D possibly being TRBD1 (5 bases). The germline CDR1 and CDR2 sequences are LNHDA and SQIVND (reference sequence). The CDR3 extends over 14 amino acids. The CDR3 nucleotides are TGTGCCAGTGGTACAGACAGCTCCTACAATGAGCAATTCTTC. Translated: CASGTDSSYNEQFF.

V usage is TRBV2 and J usage is TRBJ1-5; D perhaps matches TRBD1 (5 bases). V was trimmed by 4 bases and J by 1 base, leaving 8 bases between them. Germline CDR1 and CDR2: SNHLY and FYNNEI. The CDR3 contains 14 residues. The CDR3 DNA follows: TGTGCCAGCAGTGTGGGGGAGAGCAATCAGCCCCAGCATTTT. It yields the protein CASSVGESNQPQHF.

Of note for this clonotype: A read error is possible here, since a much larger clone lies one base away. The chain uses TRBV15 and TRBJ2-3; 9 positions match TRBD1. The CDR3 spans 18 residues. Germline V CDR1 and CDR2: LNHNV, YYDKDF (reference sequence). CDR3 in amino acids: CATSSTPRQGVGTETQYF. In DNA form, the CDR3 reads TGTGCCACCAGCAGTACCCCTCGACAGGGGGTTGGCACAGAAACGCAGTATTTT.

As regards this clonotype: A much larger clone is a single base away; this may be a read error. The V and J genes are TRBV9 and TRBJ2-2; perhaps D is TRBD1 or TRBD2 (5 bases each). The length of the CDR3 is 13 residues. The V and J ends lost 4 bases and 9 bases respectively, with 13 bases between them. Looked up from germline, CDR1 is SGDLS and CDR2 is YYNGEE. CDR3 DNA: TGTGCCAGCAGCTGGGGGTTAACCAGGGAGCTGTTTTTT. Amino acid sequence: CASSWGLTRELFF.

Comments on this clonotype: Just one base apart from a much larger clone, this may be a read error. This chain uses TRBV2 with TRBJ2-3; tentatively, D is TRBD1 or TRBD2 (6 bases each). Germline CDR1 SNHLY, CDR2 FYNNEI. The CDR3 is made up of 17 amino acids. CDR3 DNA sequence: TGTGCCAGCAGTTCACCCCTGCGGGACACAACCACAGGTACGCAGTATTTT. Translation gives CASSSPLRDTTTGTQYF.

The gene calls are TRBV27 and TRBJ2-1; a weak D match, TRBD2 (5 bases). This CDR3 contains 17 residues. Germline V gives CDR1 MNHEY, CDR2 SMNVEV (reference sequence). V shed 5 bases and J shed 0 bases, with 17 bases lying between them. CDR3 nucleotides: TGTGCCAGCAGTCCCCAGCCGGACTCCCCCTCCTACAATGAGCAGTTCTTC. Protein sequence: CASSPQPDSPSYNEQFF.

A note on this clonotype: The CDR3 carries no conserved terminal phenylalanine or tryptophan, so it likely arises from a read error. V and J are TRBV30 and TRBJ2-7, with 7 bases identical to TRBD2. V shed 0 bases, J shed 7 bases, and the junction held 9 bases outside the gene matches. Germline-derived CDR1 and CDR2 are GTSNPN and SVGIG (reference sequence). CDR3 length: 14 residues. The DNA of the CDR3 is TGTGCCTGGAGTGTAGGGATCGTGGGAGGGGAGCAGTACCTC. It yields the protein CAWSVGIVGGEQYL.

This clonotype was counted once. This may be a read error: a much more frequent sequence differs by one nucleotide. The conserved phenylalanine or tryptophan normally closing the CDR3 is absent here, so this likely arose from a read error. The J gene is TRBJ1-4, the V gene TRBV29-1; maybe TRBD1 (5 bases). With 6 bases removed from V and 2 bases from J, the gap between germline ends came to 10 bases. The CDR3 consists of 13 residues. The V gene's germline CDR1 is SQVTM and CDR2 ANQGSEA. CDR3 sequence reads: CSVLGETNEKLFY. The CDR3 DNA sequence: TGCAGCGTCTTGGGGGAGACTAATGAAAAACTGTTTTAT.

Only a few counts were recorded for this clonotype. J is TRBJ2-7 and V is TRBV6-2 or TRBV6-3; TRBD2 matches 7 bases. The CDR3 sequence is 13 residues long. CDR1 and CDR2 (germline): MNHEY, SVGEGT. J gave up 6 bases and V 7 bases, and 9 bases lay outside the gene matches. The CDR3 is CASNLNPGGEQYF. DNA for the CDR3: TGTGCCAGCAACCTAAACCCGGGGGGCGAGCAGTACTTC.

J is TRBJ1-1 and V is TRBV27, with D possibly being TRBD1 (5 bases). Trimming shortened V by 9 bases and J by 8 bases, and 25 bases separated the two germline ends. Per germline, CDR1 MNHEY and CDR2 SMNVEV (reference sequence). This CDR3 has 15 residues. CDR3 nucleotide sequence: TGTGCCAGTTCTGACAGTAGCGCGGCTATGGAAGAAGCTTTCTTT. Translation: CASSDSSAAMEEAFF.

There are a few counts of this clonotype. The chain couples TRBV30 to TRBJ1-2; TRBD1 agrees at 8 bases. Germline values: CDR1 GTSNPN, CDR2 SVGIG (reference sequence). The CDR3 length is 16 residues. The ends lost 0 bases at V and 5 bases at J; junction bases unmatched: 11. The CDR3 nucleotides are TGTGCCTGGAGTGTCTTGCCAGGGGGCGGTTGGTATGGCTACACCTTC. It is translated as CAWSVLPGGGWYGYTF.

Ten or more counts support this clonotype. This chain connects TRBV7-9 to TRBJ1-1; no clear D. The length of the CDR3 is 13 residues. Germline V gene data show CDR1 as SEHNR and CDR2 as FQNEAQ (reference sequence). V was pared by 5 bases and J by 0 bases, with 7 bases between. DNA for the CDR3: TGTGCCAGCAGCCCACAAATGAACACTGAAGCTTTCTTT. Translating gives CASSPQMNTEAFF.

This clonotype has more than one count but fewer than ten. CDR3 nucleotide sequence: TGTGCCAGCAGCTTCATAGCTGGGGGGCCAGAGACCCAGTACTTC. It translates to CASSFIAGGPETQYF. This rearrangement joins TRBV7-9 to TRBJ2-5; perhaps D is TRBD1 or TRBD2 (6 bases each). CDR1 SEHNR and CDR2 FQNEAQ come from the germline V gene (reference sequence). V lost 3 bases and J lost 4, with 15 bases in between. The CDR3 sequence is 15 residues long.

This clonotype was observed many times. The chain employs TRBV7-6 and TRBJ2-7; 10 bases fit TRBD1. Per germline, CDR1 SGHVS and CDR2 FNYEAQ. V was clipped by 3 bases and J by 6 bases; unmatched bases: 8. The length of the CDR3 is 15 residues. The CDR3 sequence is CASSLTGGYFGEQYF. The CDR3 DNA is TGTGCCAGCAGCTTGACAGGGGGCTACTTTGGCGAGCAGTACTTC.